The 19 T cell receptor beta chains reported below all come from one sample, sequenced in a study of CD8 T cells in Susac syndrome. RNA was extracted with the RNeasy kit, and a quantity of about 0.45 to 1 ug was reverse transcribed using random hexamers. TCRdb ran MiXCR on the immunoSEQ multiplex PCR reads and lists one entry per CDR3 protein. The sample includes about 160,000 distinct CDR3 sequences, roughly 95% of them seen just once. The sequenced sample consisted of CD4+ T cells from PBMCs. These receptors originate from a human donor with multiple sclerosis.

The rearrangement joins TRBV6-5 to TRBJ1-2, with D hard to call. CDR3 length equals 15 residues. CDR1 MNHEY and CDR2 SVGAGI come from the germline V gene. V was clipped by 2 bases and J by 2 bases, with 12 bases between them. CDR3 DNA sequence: TGTGCCAGCAGTTACGGTGGCAGCTTCAACTATGGCTACACCTTC. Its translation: CASSYGGSFNYGYTF.

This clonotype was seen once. CDR3 loop: CASSSRKGAGPQGPQHF. As DNA, the CDR3 is TGTGCCAGCAGTTCCCGCAAGGGTGCAGGGCCTCAGGGGCCCCAGCATTTT. The rearrangement links TRBV27 to TRBJ1-5; D is perhaps TRBD1 (5 bases). The CDR3 runs 17 residues. The ends were cut back, 4 bases at V and 9 bases at J, with 25 bases in the middle. Germline loops: CDR1 MNHEY, CDR2 SMNVEV (reference sequence).

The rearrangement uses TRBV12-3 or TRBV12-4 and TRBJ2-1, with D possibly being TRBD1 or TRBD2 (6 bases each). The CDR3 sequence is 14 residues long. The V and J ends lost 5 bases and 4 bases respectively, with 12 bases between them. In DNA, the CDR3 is TGTGCCAGCAGTCGGGGGACATTTTACAATGAGCAGTTCTTC. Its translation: CASSRGTFYNEQFF.

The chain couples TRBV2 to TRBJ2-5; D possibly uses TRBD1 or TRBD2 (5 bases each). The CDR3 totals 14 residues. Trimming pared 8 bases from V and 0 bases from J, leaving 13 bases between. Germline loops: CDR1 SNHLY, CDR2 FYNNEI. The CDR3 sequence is CASVVGANQETQYF. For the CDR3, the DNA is TGTGCCAGCGTCGTCGGGGCAAACCAAGAGACCCAGTACTTC.

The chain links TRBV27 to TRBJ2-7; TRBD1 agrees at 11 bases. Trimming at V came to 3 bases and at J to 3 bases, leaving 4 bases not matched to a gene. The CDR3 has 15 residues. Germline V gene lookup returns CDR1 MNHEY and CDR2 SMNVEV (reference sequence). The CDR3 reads CASSLFGTGGYEQYF. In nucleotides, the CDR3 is TGTGCCAGCAGTTTGTTCGGGACAGGGGGCTACGAGCAGTACTTC.

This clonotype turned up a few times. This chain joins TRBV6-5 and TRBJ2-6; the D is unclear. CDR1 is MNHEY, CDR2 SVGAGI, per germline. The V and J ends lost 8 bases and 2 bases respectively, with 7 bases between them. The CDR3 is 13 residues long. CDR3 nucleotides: TGTGCCAGCCGGATAGCTGGGGCCAACGTCCTGACTTTC. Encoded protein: CASRIAGANVLTF.

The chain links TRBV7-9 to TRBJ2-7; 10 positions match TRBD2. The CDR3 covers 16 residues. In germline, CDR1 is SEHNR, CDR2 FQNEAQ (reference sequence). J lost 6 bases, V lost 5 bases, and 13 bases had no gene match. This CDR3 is CASSPVAGGNRGEQYF. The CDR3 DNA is TGTGCCAGCAGCCCCGTAGCGGGAGGTAATAGGGGCGAGCAGTACTTC.

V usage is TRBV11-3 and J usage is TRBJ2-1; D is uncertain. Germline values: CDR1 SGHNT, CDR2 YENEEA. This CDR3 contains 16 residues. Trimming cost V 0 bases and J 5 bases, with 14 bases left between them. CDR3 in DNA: TGTGCCAGCAGCTTAGATCCACTACGGCGGAACAATGAGCAGTTCTTC. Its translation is CASSLDPLRRNNEQFF.

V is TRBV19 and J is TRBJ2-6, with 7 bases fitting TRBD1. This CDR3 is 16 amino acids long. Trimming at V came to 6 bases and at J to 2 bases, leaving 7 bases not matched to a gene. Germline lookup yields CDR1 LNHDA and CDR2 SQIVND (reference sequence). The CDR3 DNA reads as TGTGCCAGTAGAAGTGAGGGGGCTGCTGGGGCCAACGTCCTGACTTTC. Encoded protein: CASRSEGAAGANVLTF.

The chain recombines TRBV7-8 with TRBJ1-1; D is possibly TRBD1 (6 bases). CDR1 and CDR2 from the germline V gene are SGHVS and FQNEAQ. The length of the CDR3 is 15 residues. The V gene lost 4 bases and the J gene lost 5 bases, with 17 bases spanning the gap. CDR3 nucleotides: TGTGCCAGCAGCTCGACAGGAATTGGGGGAACTGAAGCTTTCTTT. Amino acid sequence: CASSSTGIGGTEAFF.

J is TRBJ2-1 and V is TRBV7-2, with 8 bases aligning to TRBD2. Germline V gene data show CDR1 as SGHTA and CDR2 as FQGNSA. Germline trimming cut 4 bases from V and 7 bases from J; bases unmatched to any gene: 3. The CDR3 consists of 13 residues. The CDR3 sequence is CASSSLAANEQFF. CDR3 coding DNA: TGTGCCAGCAGCTCACTAGCGGCGAATGAGCAGTTCTTC.

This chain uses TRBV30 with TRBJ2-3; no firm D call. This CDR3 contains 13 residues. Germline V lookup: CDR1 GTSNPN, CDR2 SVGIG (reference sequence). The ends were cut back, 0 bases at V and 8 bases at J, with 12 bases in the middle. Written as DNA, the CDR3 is TGTGCCTGGAGTGTAGTCGGATCCGGTACGCAGTATTTT. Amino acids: CAWSVVGSGTQYF.

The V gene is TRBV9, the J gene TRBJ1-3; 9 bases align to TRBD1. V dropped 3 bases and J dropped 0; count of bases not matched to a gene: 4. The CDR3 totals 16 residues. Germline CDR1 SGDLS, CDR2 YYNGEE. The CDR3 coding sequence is TGTGCCAGCAGCGCCCGGGACAGGGCCTCTGGAAACACCATATATTTT. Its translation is CASSARDRASGNTIYF.

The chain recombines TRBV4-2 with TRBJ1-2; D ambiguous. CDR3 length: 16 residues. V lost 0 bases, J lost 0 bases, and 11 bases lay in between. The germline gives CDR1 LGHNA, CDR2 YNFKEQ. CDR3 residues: CASSQDQDVANYGYTF. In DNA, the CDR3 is TGTGCCAGCAGCCAAGATCAGGACGTAGCTAACTATGGCTACACCTTC.

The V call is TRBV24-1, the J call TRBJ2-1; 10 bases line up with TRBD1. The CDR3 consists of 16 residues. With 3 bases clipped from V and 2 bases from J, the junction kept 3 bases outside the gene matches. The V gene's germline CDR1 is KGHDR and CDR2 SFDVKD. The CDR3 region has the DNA TGTGCCACCAGTGATCCGGGACAGGGGACCTACAATGAGCAGTTCTTC. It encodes CATSDPGQGTYNEQFF.

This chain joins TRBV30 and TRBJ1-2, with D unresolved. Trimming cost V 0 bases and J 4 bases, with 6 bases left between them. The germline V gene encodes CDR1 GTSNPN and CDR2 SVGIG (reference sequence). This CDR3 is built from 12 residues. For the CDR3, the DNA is TGTGCCTGGAGTGTGACCGCCTATGGCTACACCTTC. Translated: CAWSVTAYGYTF. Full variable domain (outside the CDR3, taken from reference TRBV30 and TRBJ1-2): SQTIHQWPATLVQPVGSPLSLECTVEGTSNPNLYWYRQAAGRGLQLLFYSVGIGQISSEVPQNLSASRPQDRQFILSSKKLLLSDSGFYLCAWSVTAYGYTFGSGTRLTVV.

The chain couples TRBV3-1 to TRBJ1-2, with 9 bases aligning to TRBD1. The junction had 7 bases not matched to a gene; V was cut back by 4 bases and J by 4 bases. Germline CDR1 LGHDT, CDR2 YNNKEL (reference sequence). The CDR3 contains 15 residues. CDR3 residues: CASSRTGGEGYGYTF. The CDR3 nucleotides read TGTGCCAGCAGCCGAACAGGGGGCGAAGGCTATGGCTACACCTTC.

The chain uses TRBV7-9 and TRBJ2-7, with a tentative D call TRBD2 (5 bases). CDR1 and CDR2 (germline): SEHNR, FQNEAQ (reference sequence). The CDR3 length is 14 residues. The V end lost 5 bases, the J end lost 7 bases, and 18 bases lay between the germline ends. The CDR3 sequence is CASSPEAVLTEQYF. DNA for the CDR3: TGTGCCAGCAGCCCCGAAGCGGTTCTCACGGAGCAGTACTTC.

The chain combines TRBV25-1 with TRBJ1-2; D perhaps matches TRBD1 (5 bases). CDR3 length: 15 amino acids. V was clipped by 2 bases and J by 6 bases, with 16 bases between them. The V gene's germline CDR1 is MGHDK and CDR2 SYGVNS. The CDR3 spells CASSEGSLGLDGYTF. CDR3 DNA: TGTGCCAGCAGTGAAGGCTCATTGGGGCTTGATGGCTACACCTTC.